The sequence of this TCR beta chain was determined in a study of T cell responses to AZD1222 COVID-19 vaccine. Study outcomes and limitations: Close to half of spike-specific TCRs reportedly recognize unmutated variant regions.

Clones were sequenced by immunoSEQ multiplex PCR, and TCRdb holds only the in-frame ones, with some missing. The sample comprises approximately 74,000 clones, roughly 82% of which are singletons, and about 3.1% rests with the top ten. In regard to this clone: Its antigen is still unknown.

The sequence derives from an adult in good health. Sequenced material: peripheral blood, taken on day 0 of AZD1222 vaccination.

The CDR3 loop reads CASSTGALGRTEAFF. The DNA for the CDR3 is TGTGCCAGCAGCACAGGGGCGCTGGGTCGCACTGAAGCTTTCTTT. The chain combines TRBV6-5 with TRBJ1-1; 7 nucleotides agree with TRBD1. Looked up from germline, CDR1 is MNHEY and CDR2 is SVGAGI. The CDR3 extends over 15 amino acids. V trimming: 6 bases; J trimming: 4 bases; junction bases outside the gene matches: 11.